Below, 30 T cell receptor beta chains from the same sample are listed, as sequenced in a study of Ad26.COV2.S vaccination and SARS-CoV-2 variants. Sample treatment: around 19 received Ad26.COV2.S at low or high dose, single or two shots; about five received placebo; per-sample allocation not given. Sampling was done on day 63 after the first vaccine or placebo injection. The repertoire was sequenced with immunoSEQ multiplex PCR; TCRdb's copy has only in-frame clones and lacks some. Of approximately 250,000 clones in the sample, roughly 85% were seen once. The sample consisted of peripheral blood, taken in a trial of Ad26.COV2.S vaccine versus placebo. The receptors come from a person between 18 and 65 years old who received the Ad26.COV2.S COVID-19 vaccine or a placebo.

The chain uses TRBV4-2 and TRBJ2-1, with TRBD2 identical over 7 bases. The CDR3 has 15 residues. Trimming took 1 base from V and 0 from J; bases not matched to a gene: 0. Germline CDR1 reads LGHNA; CDR2 reads YNFKEQ. CDR3 sequence: CASSQGGGSYNEQFF. Written as DNA, the CDR3 is TGTGCCAGCAGCCAAGGCGGGGGCTCCTACAATGAGCAGTTCTTC.

The chain links TRBV3-1 (or the pseudogene TRBV3-2) to TRBJ2-3; TRBD2 matches at 10 bases. Germline V gives CDR1 LGHDT, CDR2 YNNKEL (reference sequence). V lost 5 bases, J lost 4 bases, and 9 bases stayed unmatched. The CDR3 spans 16 residues. CDR3 residues: CASSSWLAGESDTQYF. The CDR3 DNA sequence: TGTGCCAGCAGCTCATGGCTAGCGGGAGAGTCAGATACGCAGTATTTT.

This chain links TRBV6-5 with TRBJ1-5; a possible D gene is TRBD1 (5 bases). Germline V gene data show CDR1 as MNHEY and CDR2 as SVGAGI. V lost 6 bases and J 0 bases, leaving 9 bases between the germline ends. This CDR3 is built from 14 residues. CDR3 in amino acids: CASRVTVSNQPQHF. CDR3 DNA: TGTGCCAGCAGGGTGACAGTTAGCAATCAGCCCCAGCATTTT.

This clone was seen repeatedly, ten times or more. The chain is built from TRBV19 and TRBJ2-1; 11 nucleotides line up with TRBD2. CDR1 is LNHDA, CDR2 SQIVND, per germline (reference sequence). J gave up 9 bases and V 3 bases, and 10 bases lay outside the gene matches. The CDR3 is 16 amino acids. This CDR3 reads CASSIYTSGSQSEQFF. In DNA, the CDR3 is TGTGCCAGTAGTATCTACACTAGCGGGAGTCAAAGTGAGCAGTTCTTC.

The gene calls are TRBV9 and TRBJ2-1; the D is unclear. V was shortened by 0 bases and J by 9 bases, with 7 bases between the two germline ends. From germline, CDR1 is SGDLS and CDR2 YYNGEE. This CDR3 has 12 residues. The CDR3 here is CASSVEFGEQFF. CDR3 in DNA: TGTGCCAGCAGCGTAGAGTTCGGTGAGCAGTTCTTC. Combining the CDR3 with reference TRBV9 and TRBJ2-1 gives the whole variable domain DSGVTQTPKHLITATGQRVTLRCSPRSGDLSVYWYQQSLDQGLQFLIQYYNGEERAKGNILERFSAQQFPDLHSELNLSSLELGDSALYFCASSVEFGEQFFGPGTRLTVL.

The J gene is TRBJ2-7, the V gene TRBV11-2; D uncertain. Trimming took off 1 base at V and 3 bases at J, with 10 bases between the two ends. The CDR3 covers 14 residues. Germline V lookup: CDR1 SGHAT, CDR2 FQNNGV. The CDR3 DNA is TGTGCCAGCAGCTTAGGCCCGGCAGACTACGAGCAGTACTTC. It yields the protein CASSLGPADYEQYF.

The V call is TRBV9, the J call TRBJ1-2; D remains unclear. Trimming cost V 5 bases and J 0 bases, with 20 bases left between them. The CDR3 runs 17 residues. Germline V gene sequence: CDR1 SGDLS, CDR2 YYNGEE. This CDR3 reads CASSPQIGGVTNYGYTF. The CDR3 DNA reads as TGTGCCAGCAGTCCTCAGATAGGCGGTGTCACTAACTATGGCTACACCTTC. Variable domain in full (rest from reference TRBV9 and TRBJ1-2): DSGVTQTPKHLITATGQRVTLRCSPRSGDLSVYWYQQSLDQGLQFLIQYYNGEERAKGNILERFSAQQFPDLHSELNLSSLELGDSALYFCASSPQIGGVTNYGYTFGSGTRLTVV.

The gene calls are TRBV21-1 and TRBJ2-7. TRBV21-1 is a recognized pseudogene. The CDR3 runs 13 residues. In nucleotides, the CDR3 is TGTGCCAGCAGCAAAGAGAGACCCTACGAGCAGTACGTC. Protein product: CASSKERPYEQYV.

This rearrangement joins TRBV6-5 to TRBJ2-1, with 8 bases matching TRBD1. Germline CDR1 reads MNHEY; CDR2 reads SVGAGI. The CDR3 runs 15 residues. Germline trimming cut 8 bases from V and 2 bases from J; bases unmatched to any gene: 8. The CDR3 sequence: CASHRQGAAYNEQFF. The CDR3 nucleotides are TGTGCCAGCCATCGCCAGGGGGCTGCCTACAATGAGCAGTTCTTC.

The CDR3 is CASSKRDRGEKLFF. The CDR3 bases are TGTGCCAGCAGCAAGCGGGACAGGGGTGAAAAACTGTTTTTT. This chain connects TRBV5-4 to TRBJ1-4; 10 bases map to TRBD1. V trimming: 4 bases; J trimming: 7 bases; junction bases outside the gene matches: 4. Germline V CDR1 and CDR2: SGHNT, YYREEE (reference sequence). The CDR3 is made up of 14 amino acids.

The chain combines TRBV10-2 with TRBJ2-1, with 8 positions matching TRBD2. Losses at the gene ends were 9 bases for V and 5 bases for J; bases not matched to a gene: 6. The CDR3 consists of 13 residues. Germline assignment: CDR1 WSHSY and CDR2 SAAADI. The CDR3 nucleotides read TGCGCCAGTTACGCGGGGGGCCACAATGAGCAGTTCTTC. It specifies CASYAGGHNEQFF.

This clone was seen a single time. The rearrangement links TRBV29-1 to TRBJ2-7; D unclear. The CDR3 runs to 12 residues. CDR1 SQVTM and CDR2 ANQGSEA come from the germline V gene. Trimming cost V 3 bases and J 3 bases, with 9 bases left between them. CDR3 residues: CSVEDGDYEQYF. Here the CDR3 DNA reads TGCAGCGTTGAGGACGGAGACTACGAGCAGTACTTC.

The sample holds one count of this clone. The rearrangement links TRBV24-1 to TRBJ2-1; 7 positions agree with TRBD1. The CDR3 has 17 residues. Germline V gene lookup returns CDR1 KGHDR and CDR2 SFDVKD. With V trimmed by 4 bases and J by 4 bases, 12 bases remained unmatched. The CDR3 coding sequence is TGTGCCACCAGTGACAGAAACATTCGGGACAGATACAATGAGCAGTTCTTC. Its protein product is CATSDRNIRDRYNEQFF.

The CDR3 sequence: CASSADGRQNTEAFF. In nucleotides, the CDR3 is TGCGCCAGCAGCGCAGATGGGAGGCAGAACACTGAAGCTTTCTTT. The rearrangement uses TRBV5-1 and TRBJ1-1; unclear D gene. CDR3 length: 15 residues. Germline assignment: CDR1 SGHRS and CDR2 YFSETQ. Trimming removed 4 bases from V and 1 base from J, with 14 bases in between.

This chain joins TRBV19 and TRBJ2-3, with D tentatively TRBD2 (5 bases). Germline V gives CDR1 LNHDA, CDR2 SQIVND (reference sequence). Trimming took 5 bases from V and 3 from J, leaving 12 bases between them. The CDR3 runs to 14 residues. CDR3 region: CASSPRLRTDTQYF. In DNA form, the CDR3 reads TGTGCCAGTAGTCCTCGACTAAGGACAGATACGCAGTATTTT.

V and J are TRBV7-2 and TRBJ1-5; a possible D gene is TRBD1 (6 bases). Germline assignment: CDR1 SGHTA and CDR2 FQGNSA. The V and J ends lost 5 bases and 2 bases respectively, with 10 bases between them. The CDR3 loop spans 14 amino acids. CDR3 DNA: TGTGCCAGCAGCCACAGGGAGGGCAATCAGCCCCAGCATTTT. Amino acid sequence: CASSHREGNQPQHF. The whole variable domain, remainder taken from reference TRBV7-2 and TRBJ1-5, is GAGVSQSPSNKVTEKGKDVELRCDPISGHTALYWYRQSLGQGLEFLIYFQGNSAPDKSGLPSDRFSAERTGGSVSTLTIQRTQQEDSAVYLCASSHREGNQPQHFGDGTRLSIL.

The chain employs TRBV27 and TRBJ2-1; D not resolved. This CDR3 has 13 residues. V was shortened by 3 bases and J by 5 bases, with 8 bases between the two germline ends. Germline lookup yields CDR1 MNHEY and CDR2 SMNVEV (reference sequence). CDR3 region: CASSFDGHNEQFF. The CDR3 DNA reads TGTGCCAGCAGTTTCGACGGTCACAATGAGCAGTTCTTC.

The V and J genes are TRBV21-1 and TRBJ2-5. TRBV21-1 is classified as a pseudogene. The CDR3 contains 16 residues. CDR3 loop: CASSKAQAVPGETQYF. CDR3 DNA: TGTGCCAGCAGCAAAGCGCAGGCGGTGCCGGGAGAGACCCAGTACTTC.

The gene calls are TRBV18 and TRBJ2-7, with D perhaps being TRBD1 or TRBD2 (6 bases each). The ends were cut back, 4 bases at V and 2 bases at J, with 15 bases in the middle. This CDR3 spans 15 amino acids. Germline CDR1 KGHSH, CDR2 LQKENI. CDR3 nucleotides: TGTGCCAGCTCACGAGCGACGGGGGCCACCTACGAGCAGTACGTC. Encoded protein: CASSRATGATYEQYV.

The chain employs TRBV7-2 and TRBJ1-4, with TRBD1 as a possible D gene (5 bases). The CDR3 runs 15 residues. Trimming stripped 1 base from V and 2 bases from J, with 8 bases between. Germline CDR1 is SGHTA and CDR2 is FQGNSA. CDR3 in DNA: TGTGCCAGCAGCTTAGTGGGGGTGACTAATGAAAAACTGTTTTTT. Its protein product is CASSLVGVTNEKLFF. Combining the CDR3 with reference TRBV7-2 and TRBJ1-4 gives the whole variable domain GAGVSQSPSNKVTEKGKDVELRCDPISGHTALYWYRQSLGQGLEFLIYFQGNSAPDKSGLPSDRFSAERTGGSVSTLTIQRTQQEDSAVYLCASSLVGVTNEKLFFGSGTQLSVL.

V and J are TRBV7-2 and TRBJ1-3, with no clear D. Germline lookup yields CDR1 SGHTA and CDR2 FQGNSA. V shed 1 base and J shed 4 bases, with 8 bases lying between them. There are 14 residues in the CDR3. The CDR3 sequence: CASSLGRTGNTIYF. The CDR3 DNA reads as TGTGCCAGCAGCTTAGGCAGAACAGGAAACACCATATATTTT.

This chain joins TRBV7-3 and TRBJ2-7; no clear D. The V gene lost 4 bases and the J gene lost 5 bases, with 6 bases spanning the gap. The CDR3 spans 11 residues. CDR1 is SGHTA and CDR2 is FQGTGA in the germline V gene. CDR3 nucleotides: TGTGCCAGCAGCTCTCCCCACGAGCAGTACGTC. This translates into CASSSPHEQYV.

This chain's CDR3 is CAWSLRQGGAQPQHF. CDR3 DNA: TGTGCCTGGAGTTTGCGGCAGGGGGGTGCTCAGCCCCAGCATTTT. The rearrangement joins TRBV30 to TRBJ1-5, with TRBD1 matching 7 bases. In germline, CDR1 is GTSNPN, CDR2 SVGIG (reference sequence). The trim removed 2 bases at V and 6 bases at J, leaving 10 bases unmatched. The CDR3 spans 15 residues.

The chain combines TRBV18 with TRBJ1-2; 7 bases are a match to TRBD1. CDR1 is KGHSH and CDR2 is LQKENI in the germline V gene. The V segment lost 2 bases and the J segment 5 bases; nucleotides outside the gene matches: 8. The length of the CDR3 is 15 residues. As DNA, the CDR3 is TGTGCCAGCTCACCAGTGACAGGGCTCTTATATGGCTACACCTTC. Its protein is CASSPVTGLLYGYTF.

This clone was picked up a small number of times. The J gene is TRBJ1-3, the V gene TRBV7-9, with D unresolved. Per germline, CDR1 SEHNR and CDR2 FQNEAQ (reference sequence). The CDR3 spans 16 residues. The V gene lost 0 bases and the J gene lost 1 base, with 10 bases spanning the gap. Written as DNA, the CDR3 is TGTGCCAGCAGCTTAGCGCTCGGAAATTCTGGAAACACCATATATTTT. Translated, it gives CASSLALGNSGNTIYF.

The chain recombines TRBV12-3 or TRBV12-4 with TRBJ2-6; D remains ambiguous. Trimming cost V 6 bases and J 3 bases, with 6 bases left between them. The length of the CDR3 is 13 residues. DNA of the CDR3: TGTGCCAGCAGCCCAGATGGGGCCAACGTCCTGACTTTC. Its translation: CASSPDGANVLTF.

The table lists this clone with a count of one. CDR3 DNA sequence: TGTGCCAGCAGTTTTCGGAATAATTCACCCCTCCACTTT. It is translated as CASSFRNNSPLHF. The V call is TRBV28, the J call TRBJ1-6; D unresolved. CDR1 MDHEN and CDR2 SYDVKM come from the germline V gene. Deletions cut 3 bases from V and 5 bases from J, with 5 bases between. This CDR3 has 13 residues.

This chain connects TRBV18 to TRBJ2-7; D gene uncertain. This CDR3 is 13 amino acids long. Deletions cut 3 bases from V and 0 bases from J, with 6 bases between. Per the germline V gene, CDR1 is KGHSH and CDR2 is LQKENI. The CDR3 here is CASSPSPSYEQYV. In nucleotides, the CDR3 is TGTGCCAGCTCACCGTCCCCCTCCTACGAGCAGTACGTC.

The CDR3 protein is CASSRGQWGEKLFF. For the CDR3, the DNA is TGTGCCAGCAGCAGGGGACAGTGGGGCGAAAAACTGTTTTTT. The rearrangement uses TRBV5-8 and TRBJ1-4, with 7 bases aligning to TRBD1. From germline, CDR1 is SGHTS and CDR2 YDEGEE. The CDR3 is 14 residues long. J gave up 8 bases and V 4 bases, and 8 bases lay outside the gene matches.

This chain links TRBV30 with TRBJ1-2; D may be TRBD1 (5 bases). The CDR3 is made up of 15 amino acids. Trimming removed 3 bases at V and 8 bases at J, with 22 bases between. The germline gives CDR1 GTSNPN, CDR2 SVGIG (reference sequence). Written as DNA, the CDR3 is TGTGCCTGGAGCGAGACCGGGACTCCTTTAGGAGGCTACACCTTC. Amino acids: CAWSETGTPLGGYTF.